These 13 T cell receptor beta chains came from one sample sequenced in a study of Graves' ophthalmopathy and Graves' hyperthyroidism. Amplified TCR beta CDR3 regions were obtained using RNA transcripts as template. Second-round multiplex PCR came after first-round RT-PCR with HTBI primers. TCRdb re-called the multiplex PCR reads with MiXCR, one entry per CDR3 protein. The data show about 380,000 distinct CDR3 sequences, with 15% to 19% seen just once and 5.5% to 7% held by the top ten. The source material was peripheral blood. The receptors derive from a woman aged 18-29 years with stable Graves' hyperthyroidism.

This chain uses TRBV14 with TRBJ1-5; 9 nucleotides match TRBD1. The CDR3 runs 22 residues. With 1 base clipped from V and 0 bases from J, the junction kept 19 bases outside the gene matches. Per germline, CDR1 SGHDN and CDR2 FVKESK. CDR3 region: CASSQVGYYGQGNDYSNQPQHF. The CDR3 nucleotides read TGTGCCAGCAGCCAAGTTGGTTACTATGGACAGGGGAACGATTATAGCAATCAGCCCCAGCATTTT.

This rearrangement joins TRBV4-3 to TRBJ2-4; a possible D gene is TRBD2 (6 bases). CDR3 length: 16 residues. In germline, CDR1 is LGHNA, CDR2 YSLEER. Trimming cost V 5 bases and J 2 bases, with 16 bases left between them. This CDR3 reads CASSSPEGRTKNIQYF. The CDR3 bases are TGCGCCAGCAGCTCCCCGGAGGGGAGAACCAAAAACATTCAGTACTTC.

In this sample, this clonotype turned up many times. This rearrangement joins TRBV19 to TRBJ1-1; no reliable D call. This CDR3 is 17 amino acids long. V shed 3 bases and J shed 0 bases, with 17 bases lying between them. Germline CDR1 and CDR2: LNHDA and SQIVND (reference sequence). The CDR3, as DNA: TGTGCCAGTAGTATTATCGGTAGGGTTTGGGTGAACACTGAAGCTTTCTTT. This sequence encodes CASSIIGRVWVNTEAFF.

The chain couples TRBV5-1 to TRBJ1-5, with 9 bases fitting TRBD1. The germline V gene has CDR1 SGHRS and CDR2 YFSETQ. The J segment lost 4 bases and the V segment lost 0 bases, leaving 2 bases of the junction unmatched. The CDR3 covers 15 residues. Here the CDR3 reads CASSLGDRVNQPQHF. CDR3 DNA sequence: TGCGCCAGCAGCTTGGGGGACAGGGTTAATCAGCCCCAGCATTTT.

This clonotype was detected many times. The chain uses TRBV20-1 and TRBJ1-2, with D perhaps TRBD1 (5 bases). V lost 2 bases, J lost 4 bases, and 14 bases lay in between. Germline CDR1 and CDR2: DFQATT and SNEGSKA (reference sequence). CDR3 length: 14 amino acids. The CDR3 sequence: CSARPMTAFYGYTF. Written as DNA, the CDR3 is TGCAGTGCTAGACCAATGACAGCCTTCTATGGCTACACCTTC.

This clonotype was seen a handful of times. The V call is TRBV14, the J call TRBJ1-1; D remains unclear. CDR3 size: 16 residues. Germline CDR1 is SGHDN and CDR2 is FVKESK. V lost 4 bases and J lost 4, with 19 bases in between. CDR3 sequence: CASSPIGQVRSTEAFF. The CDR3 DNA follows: TGTGCCAGCAGCCCTATCGGCCAGGTCCGTTCCACTGAAGCTTTCTTT.

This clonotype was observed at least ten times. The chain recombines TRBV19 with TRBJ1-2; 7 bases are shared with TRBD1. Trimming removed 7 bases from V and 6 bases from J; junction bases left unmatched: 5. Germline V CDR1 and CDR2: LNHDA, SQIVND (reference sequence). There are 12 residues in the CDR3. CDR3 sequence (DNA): TGTGCCAGTACCCCCGGGACAGATGGCTACACCTTC. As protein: CASTPGTDGYTF.

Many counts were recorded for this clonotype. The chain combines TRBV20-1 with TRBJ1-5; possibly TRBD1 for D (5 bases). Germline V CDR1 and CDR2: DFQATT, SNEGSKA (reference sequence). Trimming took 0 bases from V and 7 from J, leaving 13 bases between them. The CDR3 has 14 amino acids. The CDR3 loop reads CSARDGQGGQPQHF. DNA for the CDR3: TGCAGTGCTAGAGATGGGCAGGGTGGCCAGCCCCAGCATTTT.

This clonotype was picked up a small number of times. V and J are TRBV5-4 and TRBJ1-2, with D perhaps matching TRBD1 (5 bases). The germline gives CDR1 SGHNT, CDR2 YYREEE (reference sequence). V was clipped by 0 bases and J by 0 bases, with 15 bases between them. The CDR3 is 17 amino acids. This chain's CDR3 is CASSLETGAPSNYGYTF. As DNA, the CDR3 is TGTGCCAGCAGCTTGGAAACCGGGGCACCTTCTAACTATGGCTACACCTTC.

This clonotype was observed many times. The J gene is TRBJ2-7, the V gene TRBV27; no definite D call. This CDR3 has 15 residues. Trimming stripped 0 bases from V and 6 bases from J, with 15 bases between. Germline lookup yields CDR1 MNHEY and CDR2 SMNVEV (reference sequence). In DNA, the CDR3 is TGTGCCAGCAGTTTATCAAGACGGACCTATTTCGAGCAGTACTTC. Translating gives CASSLSRRTYFEQYF.

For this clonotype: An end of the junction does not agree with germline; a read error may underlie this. This CDR3 is CASSVTGYYGYTF. In nucleotides, the CDR3 is TGTGCCAGCAGTGTGACAGGATACTATGGGTACACCTTC. The chain couples TRBV6-1 to TRBJ1-2, with a tentative D call TRBD1 (6 bases). CDR3 size: 13 residues. The germline V gene has CDR1 MNHNS and CDR2 SASEGT.

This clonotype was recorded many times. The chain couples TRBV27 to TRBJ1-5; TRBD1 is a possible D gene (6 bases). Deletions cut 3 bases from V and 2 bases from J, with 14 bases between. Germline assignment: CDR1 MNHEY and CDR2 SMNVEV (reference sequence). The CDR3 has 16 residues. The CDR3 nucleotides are TGTGCCAGCAGTTTGGTCCGGTACAGGGGCAATCAGCCCCAGCATTTT. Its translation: CASSLVRYRGNQPQHF.

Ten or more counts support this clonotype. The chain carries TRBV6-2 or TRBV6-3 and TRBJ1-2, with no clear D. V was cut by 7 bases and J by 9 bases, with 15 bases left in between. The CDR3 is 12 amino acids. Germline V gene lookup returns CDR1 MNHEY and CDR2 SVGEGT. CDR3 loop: CASTKPADSYTF. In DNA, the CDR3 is TGTGCCAGCACCAAGCCCGCGGATAGCTACACCTTC.